The following is a TCR beta chain sequence with its context. Its specificity is not known. This sample was included in a study of CD8 T cells in ankylosing spondylitis. Study results and caveats: As for the disease-linked clones, they showed a CD8+ phenotype and occurred at relatively low frequencies in peripheral blood.

Germline V gene sequence: CDR1 MDHEN, CDR2 SYDVKM. The junction had 7 bases not matched to a gene; V was cut back by 4 bases and J by 3 bases. CDR3 length: 15 amino acids. TCRdb itself ran the 5' RACE reads through MiXCR, one entry per CDR3 protein. The sample has a few hundred thousand distinct CDR3 sequences, approximately 22% seen once. Sequenced material: blood, either unsorted or a sorted T cell fraction (not recorded which). V gene TRBV28 combines with J gene TRBJ2-3; 7 nucleotides agree with TRBD1. This sequence originates from a male donor with ankylosing spondylitis or in good health (not recorded which). Here the CDR3 reads CASSSPGGETDTQYF. The CDR3 DNA reads TGTGCCAGCAGTTCGCCAGGGGGTGAAACAGATACGCAGTATTTT.